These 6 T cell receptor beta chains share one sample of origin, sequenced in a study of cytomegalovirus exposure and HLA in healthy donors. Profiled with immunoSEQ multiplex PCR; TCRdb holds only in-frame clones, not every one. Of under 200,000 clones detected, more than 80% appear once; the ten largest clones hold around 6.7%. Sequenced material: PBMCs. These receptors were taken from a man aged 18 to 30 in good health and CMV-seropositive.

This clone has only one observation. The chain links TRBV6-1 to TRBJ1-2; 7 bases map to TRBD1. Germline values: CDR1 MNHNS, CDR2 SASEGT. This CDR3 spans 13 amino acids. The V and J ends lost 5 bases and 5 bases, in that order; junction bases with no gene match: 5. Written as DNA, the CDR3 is TGTGCCAGCAGTAAAACAGGGGAATATGGCTACACCTTC. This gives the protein CASSKTGEYGYTF.

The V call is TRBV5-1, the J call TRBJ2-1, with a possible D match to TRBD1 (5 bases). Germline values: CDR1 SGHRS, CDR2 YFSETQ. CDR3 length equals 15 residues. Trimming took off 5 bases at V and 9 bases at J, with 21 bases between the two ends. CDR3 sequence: CASRFRAEPDSEQFF. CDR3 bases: TGCGCCAGCAGATTTAGGGCGGAACCCGACAGTGAGCAGTTCTTC.

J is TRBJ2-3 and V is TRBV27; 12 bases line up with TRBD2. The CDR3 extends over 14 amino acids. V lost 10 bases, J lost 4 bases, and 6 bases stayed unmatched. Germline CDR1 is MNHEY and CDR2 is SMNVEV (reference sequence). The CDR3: CATSGRASPDTQYF. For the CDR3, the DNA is TGTGCCACTAGCGGGAGGGCCTCCCCAGATACGCAGTATTTT.

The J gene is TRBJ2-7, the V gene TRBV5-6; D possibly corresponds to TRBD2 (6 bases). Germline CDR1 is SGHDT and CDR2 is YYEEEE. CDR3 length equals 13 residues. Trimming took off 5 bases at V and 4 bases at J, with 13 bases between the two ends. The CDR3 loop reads CASRRDRGYEQYF. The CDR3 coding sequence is TGTGCCAGCAGGCGGGACCGAGGATACGAGCAGTACTTC.

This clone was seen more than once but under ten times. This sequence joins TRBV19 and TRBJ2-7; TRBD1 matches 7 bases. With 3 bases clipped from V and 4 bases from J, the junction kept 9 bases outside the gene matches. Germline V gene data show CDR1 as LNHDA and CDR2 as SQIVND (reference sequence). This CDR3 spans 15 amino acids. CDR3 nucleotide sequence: TGTGCCAGTAGTATCTTCTACAGGGGAGAGTACGAGCAGTACTTC. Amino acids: CASSIFYRGEYEQYF.

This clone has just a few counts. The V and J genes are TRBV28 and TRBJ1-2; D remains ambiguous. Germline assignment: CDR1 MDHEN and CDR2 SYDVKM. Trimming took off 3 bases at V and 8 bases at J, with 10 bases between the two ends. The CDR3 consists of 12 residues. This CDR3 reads CASSFRGGGYTF. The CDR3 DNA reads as TGTGCCAGCAGTTTTCGGGGTGGGGGCTACACCTTC.